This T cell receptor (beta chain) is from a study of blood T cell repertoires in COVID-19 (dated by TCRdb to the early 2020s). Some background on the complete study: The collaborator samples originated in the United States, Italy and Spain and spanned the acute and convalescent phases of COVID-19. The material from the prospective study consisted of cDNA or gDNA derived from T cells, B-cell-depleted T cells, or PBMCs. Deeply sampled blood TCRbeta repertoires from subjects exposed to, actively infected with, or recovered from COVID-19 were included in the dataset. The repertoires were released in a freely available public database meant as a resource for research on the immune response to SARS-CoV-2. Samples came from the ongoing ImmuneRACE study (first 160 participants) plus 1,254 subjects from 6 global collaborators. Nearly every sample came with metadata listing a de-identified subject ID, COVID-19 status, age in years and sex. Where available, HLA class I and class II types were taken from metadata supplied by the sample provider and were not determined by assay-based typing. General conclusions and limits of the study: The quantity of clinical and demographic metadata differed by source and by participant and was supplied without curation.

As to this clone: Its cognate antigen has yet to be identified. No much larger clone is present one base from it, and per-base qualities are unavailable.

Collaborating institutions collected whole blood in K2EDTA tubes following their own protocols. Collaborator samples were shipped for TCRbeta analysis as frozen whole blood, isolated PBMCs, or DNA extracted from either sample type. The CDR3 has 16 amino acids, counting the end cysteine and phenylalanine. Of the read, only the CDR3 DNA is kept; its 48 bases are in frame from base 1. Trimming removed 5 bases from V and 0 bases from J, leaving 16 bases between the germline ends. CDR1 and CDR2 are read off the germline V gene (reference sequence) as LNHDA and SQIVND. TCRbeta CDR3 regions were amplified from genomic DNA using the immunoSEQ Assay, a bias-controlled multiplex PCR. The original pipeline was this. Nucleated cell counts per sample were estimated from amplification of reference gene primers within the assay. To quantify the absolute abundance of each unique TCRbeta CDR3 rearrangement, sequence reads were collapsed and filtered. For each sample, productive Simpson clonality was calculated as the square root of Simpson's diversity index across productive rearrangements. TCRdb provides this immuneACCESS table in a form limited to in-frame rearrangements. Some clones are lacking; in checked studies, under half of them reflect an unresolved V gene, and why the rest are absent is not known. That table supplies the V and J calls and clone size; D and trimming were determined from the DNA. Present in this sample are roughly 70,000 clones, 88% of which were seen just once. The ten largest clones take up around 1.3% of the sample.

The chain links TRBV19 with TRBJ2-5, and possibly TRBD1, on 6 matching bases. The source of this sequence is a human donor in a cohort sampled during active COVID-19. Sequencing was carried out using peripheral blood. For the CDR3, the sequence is CASSHPSNRDQETQYF. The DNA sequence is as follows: TGTGCCAGTAGTCACCCCTCAAACAGGGACCAAGAGACCCAGTACTTC.